The 30 T cell receptor beta chains below were found in one sample sequenced in a study of T-cell memory formation after mild COVID-19. One entry per CDR3 protein, called by TCRdb with MiXCR from the 5' RACE reads. The sample records 210,000 or so distinct CDR3 sequences, around 30% being singletons. The specimen was PBMCs or a T cell subset sorted from them (not recorded which). These receptors came from an adult woman who had mild COVID-19 (a few samples of this study predate the infection). Cell type and time point are not known.

This clonotype was recorded a few times. The rearrangement links TRBV6-5 to TRBJ1-2, with 7 bases matching TRBD1. The V gene's germline CDR1 is MNHEY and CDR2 SVGAGI. CDR3 size: 11 residues. Losses at the gene ends were 6 bases for V and 5 bases for J; bases not matched to a gene: 0. DNA of the CDR3: TGTGCCAGCAGACAGGGGTATGGCTACACCTTC. Its protein is CASRQGYGYTF.

This clonotype has a handful of counts. The V call is TRBV12-3 or TRBV12-4, the J call TRBJ2-1, with 9 bases lining up with TRBD2. Trimming at V came to 7 bases and at J to 4 bases, leaving 5 bases not matched to a gene. The CDR3 has 14 residues. The CDR3 region is CASNPSGVYNEQFF. DNA for the CDR3: TGTGCCAGCAACCCTAGCGGGGTTTACAATGAGCAGTTCTTC.

This clonotype has just a few counts. This chain links TRBV5-1 with TRBJ2-7; 7 bases map to TRBD1. V dropped 3 bases and J dropped 5; count of bases not matched to a gene: 11. CDR1 and CDR2 (germline): SGHRS, YFSETQ. The CDR3 is 15 amino acids. The CDR3 region is CASSSWTGPGNEQYF. The CDR3 DNA follows: TGCGCCAGCAGCTCTTGGACAGGTCCTGGGAACGAGCAGTACTTC. The variable domain in full, completed from reference TRBV5-1 and TRBJ2-7, reads KAGVTQTPRYLIKTRGQQVTLSCSPISGHRSVSWYQQTPGQGLQFLFEYFSETQRNKGNFPGRFSGRQFSNSRSEMNVSTLELGDSALYLCASSSWTGPGNEQYFGPGTRLTVT.

Notes on this clonotype: At one end, the junction sequence differs from germline, possibly due to a read error. The chain links TRBV4-2 to TRBJ2-1; 14 bases align to TRBD2. The CDR3 is 17 residues long. CDR1 is LGHNA and CDR2 is YNFKEQ in the germline V gene. CDR3 DNA sequence: TGTGCCAGCAGTCAAGAGACGGGACTAGCGGGAGTATGGGAGCAGTTCTTC. Translation gives CASSQETGLAGVWEQFF.

This clonotype was seen a handful of times. This rearrangement joins TRBV7-2 to TRBJ2-2; no clear D gene. Germline V gene sequence: CDR1 SGHTA, CDR2 FQGNSA. Trimming took 5 bases from V and 1 from J, leaving 14 bases between them. This CDR3 region has 16 residues. CDR3 coding DNA: TGTGCCAGCAGCCGACATTTTACTAAGAACACCGGGGAGCTGTTTTTT. It yields the protein CASSRHFTKNTGELFF.

This clonotype was found a few times. The V call is TRBV5-1, the J call TRBJ2-1; D is unclear. The CDR3 is 14 residues long. V dropped 0 bases and J dropped 5 bases, with 9 bases sitting between them. CDR1 and CDR2 (germline): SGHRS, YFSETQ. CDR3 sequence reads: CASSLGGKDNEQFF. CDR3 nucleotides: TGCGCCAGCAGCTTGGGGGGAAAAGACAATGAGCAGTTCTTC.

The chain uses TRBV29-1 and TRBJ1-1; 8 bases line up with TRBD1. The ends lost 7 bases at V and 6 bases at J; junction bases unmatched: 10. The CDR3 has 13 residues. Germline V lookup: CDR1 SQVTM, CDR2 ANQGSEA. The CDR3 reads CSAWTGTMAEAFF. The DNA of the CDR3 is TGCAGCGCTTGGACAGGGACTATGGCTGAAGCTTTCTTT.

This clonotype was seen a few times. The rearrangement links TRBV19 to TRBJ2-2; 8 bases match TRBD2. The CDR3 runs to 16 residues. Germline V gives CDR1 LNHDA, CDR2 SQIVND (reference sequence). V dropped 5 bases and J dropped 4; count of bases not matched to a gene: 9. The CDR3 DNA sequence: TGTGCCAGTAGTTCGTCCGGCGGGAGGAGCACCGGGGAGCTGTTTTTT. It codes for CASSSSGGRSTGELFF. Complete variable domain (other parts from reference TRBV19 and TRBJ2-2): DGGITQSPKYLFRKEGQNVTLSCEQNLNHDAMYWYRQDPGQGLRLIYYSQIVNDFQKGDIAEGYSVSREKKESFPLTVTSAQKNPTAFYLCASSSSGGRSTGELFFGEGSRLTVL.

The rearrangement uses TRBV4-2 and TRBJ1-2, with unresolved D. Trimming took 0 bases from V and 4 from J, leaving 12 bases between them. CDR3 length: 15 amino acids. Germline V gene sequence: CDR1 LGHNA, CDR2 YNFKEQ. CDR3 amino acids: CASSQDQGVSYGYTF. The CDR3 nucleotides are TGTGCCAGCAGCCAAGATCAAGGCGTATCCTATGGCTACACCTTC.

The V gene is TRBV6-2 or TRBV6-3, the J gene TRBJ1-1, with 8 bases matching TRBD1. CDR1 MNHEY and CDR2 SVGEGT come from the germline V gene. V shed 2 bases, J shed 0 bases, and the junction held 8 bases outside the gene matches. The CDR3 is 17 amino acids. For the CDR3, the DNA is TGTGCCAGCAGTTACCGAGGACAGGGAGGTGTGAACACTGAAGCTTTCTTT. Its translation is CASSYRGQGGVNTEAFF.

CDR3 DNA sequence: TGTGCCAGCCAAGAAGTCTACGAGCAGTACTTC. Its translation: CASQEVYEQYF. The rearrangement uses TRBV2 and TRBJ2-7; D is unresolved. V shed 8 bases and J shed 3 bases, with 8 bases lying between them. This CDR3 has 11 amino acids. CDR1 is SNHLY, CDR2 FYNNEI, per germline.

The gene calls are TRBV5-4 and TRBJ2-5; TRBD1 matches 8 bases. The V gene's germline CDR1 is SGHNT and CDR2 YYREEE (reference sequence). This CDR3 spans 13 amino acids. The trim removed 4 bases at V and 4 bases at J, leaving 3 bases unmatched. The CDR3 sequence: CASSQTGGETQYF. Written as DNA, the CDR3 is TGTGCCAGCAGCCAAACAGGGGGAGAGACCCAGTACTTC.

The chain carries TRBV6-5 and TRBJ2-3, with 10 bases lining up with TRBD2. V dropped 6 bases and J dropped 8; count of bases not matched to a gene: 14. The V gene's germline CDR1 is MNHEY and CDR2 SVGAGI. The CDR3 contains 16 residues. The CDR3: CASSPILAGERGTQYF. As DNA, the CDR3 is TGTGCCAGCAGCCCTATCCTAGCGGGAGAACGGGGTACGCAGTATTTT.

The V and J genes are TRBV29-1 and TRBJ2-2, with no clear D. This CDR3 comprises 13 residues. Germline loops: CDR1 SQVTM, CDR2 ANQGSEA. V was cut by 4 bases and J by 3 bases, with 9 bases left in between. This CDR3 reads CSVVEGHTGELFF. The CDR3 DNA follows: TGCAGCGTTGTCGAAGGGCACACCGGGGAGCTGTTTTTT.

The CDR3 DNA reads TGTGCCAGTAGTTTGGAGGGGCCGGGCACTGAAGCTTTCTTT. Translation gives CASSLEGPGTEAFF. V and J are TRBV19 and TRBJ1-1; D might be TRBD1 (5 bases). Trimming shortened V by 5 bases and J by 4 bases, and 14 bases separated the two germline ends. Germline V gives CDR1 LNHDA, CDR2 SQIVND (reference sequence). There are 14 residues in the CDR3. Full variable domain (remainder filled in from reference TRBV19 and TRBJ1-1): DGGITQSPKYLFRKEGQNVTLSCEQNLNHDAMYWYRQDPGQGLRLIYYSQIVNDFQKGDIAEGYSVSREKKESFPLTVTSAQKNPTAFYLCASSLEGPGTEAFFGQGTRLTVV.

This clonotype came up a few times. This chain joins TRBV7-9 and TRBJ1-3; D is undetermined. The CDR3 length is 16 residues. Germline V gene lookup returns CDR1 SEHNR and CDR2 FQNEAQ (reference sequence). The germline V and J ends were trimmed by 5 bases and 7 bases, with 21 bases remaining between them. The CDR3 is CASSPAVGRRRNTIYF. The CDR3 DNA follows: TGTGCCAGCAGCCCAGCGGTTGGCAGGCGGAGGAACACCATATATTTT.

The V call is TRBV6-1, the J call TRBJ1-2; tentatively, D is TRBD1 (5 bases). V dropped 3 bases and J dropped 6 bases, with 17 bases sitting between them. Germline V lookup: CDR1 MNHNS, CDR2 SASEGT. This CDR3 is 15 amino acids long. The DNA of the CDR3 is TGTGCCAGCAGTGATAACCCGACCTTAGGGGATGGCTACACCTTC. This translates into CASSDNPTLGDGYTF.

The chain joins TRBV28 to TRBJ1-2; D call uncertain. V lost 1 base and J 7 bases, leaving 10 bases between the germline ends. Germline V gene data show CDR1 as MDHEN and CDR2 as SYDVKM. The CDR3 runs to 13 residues. For the CDR3, the DNA is TGTGCCAGCAGTTTATTAGCGGGTTCTGGCTACACCTTC. Translating gives CASSLLAGSGYTF.

This clonotype showed up just a few times. V gene TRBV4-1 combines with J gene TRBJ2-5; 10 bases map to TRBD1. The CDR3 runs to 16 residues. Germline V gene sequence: CDR1 MGHRA, CDR2 YSYEKL. J gave up 3 bases and V 1 base, and 5 bases lay outside the gene matches. CDR3 sequence: CASSQGVGTGEETQYF. CDR3 in DNA: TGCGCCAGCAGCCAAGGGGTAGGGACAGGGGAAGAGACCCAGTACTTC.

This clonotype was observed many times. This chain links TRBV10-3 with TRBJ2-3; 9 bases are shared with TRBD2. Germline loops: CDR1 ENHRY, CDR2 SYGVKD. The length of the CDR3 is 16 residues. With 6 bases clipped from V and 1 base from J, the junction kept 8 bases outside the gene matches. The CDR3 nucleotides are TGTGCCATCAGCCCAGGCCTAGCGGGGCGCACAGATACGCAGTATTTT. It encodes CAISPGLAGRTDTQYF.

The V gene is TRBV7-9, the J gene TRBJ2-1, with 8 positions matching TRBD2. CDR3 length: 15 amino acids. The V and J ends lost 7 bases and 4 bases, in that order; junction bases with no gene match: 9. Germline assignment: CDR1 SEHNR and CDR2 FQNEAQ (reference sequence). The CDR3 spells CASIPRRGAYNEQFF. The DNA for the CDR3 is TGTGCCAGCATCCCCCGGCGGGGGGCGTACAATGAGCAGTTCTTC.

This sequence joins TRBV29-1 and TRBJ1-2; unclear D gene. The ends were cut back, 3 bases at V and 3 bases at J, with 17 bases in the middle. Germline V lookup: CDR1 SQVTM, CDR2 ANQGSEA. The CDR3 contains 15 residues. The CDR3 is CSVDSSGVRDYGYTF. In DNA, the CDR3 is TGCAGCGTTGATTCGAGCGGGGTTCGGGACTATGGCTACACCTTC.

The chain carries TRBV7-9 and TRBJ2-5, with 9 nucleotides matching TRBD1. The CDR3 runs to 15 residues. J lost 4 bases, V lost 2 bases, and 5 bases had no gene match. From germline, CDR1 is SEHNR and CDR2 FQNEAQ (reference sequence). The CDR3 DNA is TGTGCCAGCAGCTTAAGGACAGGGGATTCAGAGACCCAGTACTTC. Protein product: CASSLRTGDSETQYF. The variable domain in full, completed from reference TRBV7-9 and TRBJ2-5, reads DTGVSQNPRHKITKRGQNVTFRCDPISEHNRLYWYRQTLGQGPEFLTYFQNEAQLEKSRLLSDRFSAERPKGSFSTLEIQRTEQGDSAMYLCASSLRTGDSETQYFGPGTRLLVL.

J is TRBJ2-7 and V is TRBV9, with 7 bases lining up with TRBD2. V dropped 5 bases and J dropped 1; count of bases not matched to a gene: 9. CDR1 and CDR2 (germline): SGDLS, YYNGEE. This CDR3 has 15 residues. CDR3 DNA sequence: TGTGCCAGCAGAGTACGCGGGGGACTTTCCTACGAGCAGTACTTC. It encodes CASRVRGGLSYEQYF.

The chain recombines TRBV27 with TRBJ1-1; D remains unclear. Germline CDR1 MNHEY, CDR2 SMNVEV (reference sequence). The V end was cut by 1 base, the J end by 7 bases, with 16 bases between. The CDR3 spans 15 residues. Here the CDR3 reads CASSLFKGLAGEAFF. As DNA, the CDR3 is TGTGCCAGCAGTTTATTTAAGGGCCTCGCCGGTGAAGCTTTCTTT.

This chain joins TRBV5-1 and TRBJ2-5, with D unresolved. The CDR3 contains 15 residues. With 2 bases removed from V and 2 bases from J, the gap between germline ends came to 13 bases. Per germline, CDR1 SGHRS and CDR2 YFSETQ. CDR3 sequence: CASSLGGKIQETQYF. The DNA of the CDR3 is TGCGCCAGCAGCTTAGGCGGAAAGATTCAAGAGACCCAGTACTTC.

This clonotype was seen a few times. The chain employs TRBV20-1 and TRBJ2-3; 10 positions match TRBD2. The CDR3 is 15 residues long. Germline V gene sequence: CDR1 DFQATT, CDR2 SNEGSKA (reference sequence). Germline trimming cut 6 bases from V and 4 bases from J; bases unmatched to any gene: 10. Written as DNA, the CDR3 is TGCAGTGCAGGACCAGCGGGGGGGCCGGCAGATACGCAGTATTTT. Amino acids: CSAGPAGGPADTQYF.

V usage is TRBV12-3 or TRBV12-4 and J usage is TRBJ2-1; D is unresolved. V was cut by 6 bases and J by 4 bases, with 1 base left in between. The CDR3 extends over 10 amino acids. Here the CDR3 DNA reads TGTGCCAGCAGGTACAATGAGCAGTTCTTC. Its protein is CASRYNEQFF.

A few counts support this clonotype. V gene TRBV20-1 combines with J gene TRBJ1-2; possible D gene TRBD1, 5 bases. In germline, CDR1 is DFQATT, CDR2 SNEGSKA (reference sequence). Trimming took 0 bases from V and 7 from J, leaving 15 bases between them. The CDR3 length is 14 residues. The CDR3 bases are TGCAGTGCTAGAGATCGGCAGGGTATCGGTGGCTACACCTTC. Translation gives CSARDRQGIGGYTF.

A few counts support this clonotype. The V and J genes are TRBV27 and TRBJ2-5; D not resolved. This CDR3 region has 17 residues. Germline assignment: CDR1 MNHEY and CDR2 SMNVEV (reference sequence). The V end was cut by 6 bases, the J end by 3 bases, with 23 bases between. As DNA, the CDR3 is TGTGCCAGCAGCAAATCGTACCGGGCAAGTACCAAAGAGACCCAGTACTTC. Amino acid sequence: CASSKSYRASTKETQYF.